Shown below are 23 T cell receptor beta chains from a single sample sequenced in a study of a mutant IDH1 vaccine in newly diagnosed glioma. Time point given: week 5, during vaccination. All doses held 300 ug of mutant IDH1 20-mer peptide, with topical imiquimod. Data came from immunoSEQ multiplex PCR; TCRdb stores just in-frame clones and leaves some out. The table includes over 45,000 clones, approximately 81% detected once. Antigens for these TCRs are unknown. The sequencing used PBMCs, collected from a glioma patient whose treatment included an IDH1 peptide vaccine. Receptor source: a man aged 25-45 years with glioma.

This chain connects TRBV27 to TRBJ2-7, with a weak D call TRBD2 (6 bases). Germline V gene data show CDR1 as MNHEY and CDR2 as SMNVEV (reference sequence). The CDR3 length is 15 residues. The V gene lost 6 bases and the J gene lost 2 bases, with 17 bases spanning the gap. The CDR3 sequence is CASSDRTTLTYEQYF. CDR3 DNA sequence: TGTGCCAGCAGCGATAGGACTACTCTGACCTACGAGCAGTACTTC.

V gene TRBV9 combines with J gene TRBJ1-3, with 7 bases that match TRBD1. The CDR3 has 15 residues. Germline loops: CDR1 SGDLS, CDR2 YYNGEE. J gave up 0 bases and V 3 bases, and 3 bases lay outside the gene matches. The CDR3 DNA reads as TGTGCCAGCAGCGGAGGGACAGCCTCTGGAAACACCATATATTTT. Translated: CASSGGTASGNTIYF.

This clone has just a few counts. V and J are TRBV6-5 and TRBJ1-2, with D unresolved. The germline gives CDR1 MNHEY, CDR2 SVGAGI. The CDR3 is 14 residues long. V lost 3 bases, J lost 2 bases, and 10 bases lay in between. For the CDR3, the DNA is TGTGCCAGCAGTTATGGTGGGTCCAACTATGGCTACACCTTC. Its translation is CASSYGGSNYGYTF.

Only a few counts were recorded for this clone. DNA of the CDR3: TGTGCCAGCAGTGAAGCCCAGGGATTTACCGGGGAGCTGTTTTTT. Its translation: CASSEAQGFTGELFF. V gene TRBV6-1 combines with J gene TRBJ2-2; D is possibly TRBD1 (5 bases). Germline CDR1 is MNHNS and CDR2 is SASEGT. CDR3 length equals 15 residues. V lost 0 bases, J lost 5 bases, and 10 bases lay in between.

The chain combines TRBV6-4 with TRBJ2-3; possibly TRBD1 for D (5 bases). The germline V gene has CDR1 MRHNA and CDR2 SNTAGT. Trimming stripped 0 bases from V and 1 base from J, with 5 bases between. The CDR3 runs 14 residues. The CDR3 here is CASSDSQGTDTQYF. The CDR3 bases are TGTGCCAGCAGTGACTCACAGGGCACAGATACGCAGTATTTT.

This sequence joins TRBV7-9 and TRBJ1-2; D is possibly TRBD1 (5 bases). The V and J ends lost 0 bases and 5 bases respectively, with 13 bases between them. Per germline, CDR1 SEHNR and CDR2 FQNEAQ (reference sequence). The CDR3 has 15 residues. Here the CDR3 DNA reads TGTGCCAGCAGCTTAGCAGGGGCAGCAGGGTATGGCTACACCTTC. It encodes CASSLAGAAGYGYTF.

The V and J genes are TRBV10-3 and TRBJ2-7; D may be TRBD2 (5 bases). Germline V gene sequence: CDR1 ENHRY, CDR2 SYGVKD. The V gene lost 4 bases and the J gene lost 0 bases, with 10 bases spanning the gap. The CDR3 is made up of 14 amino acids. The DNA for the CDR3 is TGTGCCATCAGTGCGACGGGGAGCTCCTACGAGCAGTACTTC. Translated: CAISATGSSYEQYF.

This sequence joins TRBV11-2 and TRBJ1-2; D remains unclear. Germline assignment: CDR1 SGHAT and CDR2 FQNNGV. This CDR3 comprises 12 residues. Trimming removed 5 bases at V and 6 bases at J, with 10 bases between. The CDR3 loop reads CASSPLDHGYTF. In DNA form, the CDR3 reads TGTGCCAGCAGCCCTCTTGACCATGGCTACACCTTC.

The rearrangement joins TRBV6-5 to TRBJ1-5, with D perhaps matching TRBD1 (5 bases). The CDR3 totals 13 residues. The germline V gene has CDR1 MNHEY and CDR2 SVGAGI. With 6 bases removed from V and 6 bases from J, the gap between germline ends came to 12 bases. The CDR3: CASRAGRVQPQHF. DNA for the CDR3: TGTGCCAGCAGGGCAGGGCGGGTTCAGCCCCAGCATTTT.

The chain joins TRBV19 to TRBJ2-5; no reliable D call. V was trimmed by 9 bases and J by 1 base, leaving 18 bases between them. The CDR3 consists of 15 residues. Germline lookup yields CDR1 LNHDA and CDR2 SQIVND (reference sequence). CDR3 loop: CASNILGNPQETQYF. The CDR3 nucleotides read TGTGCCAGCAACATCTTGGGGAACCCCCAAGAGACCCAGTACTTC.

This clone was found once. The J gene is TRBJ2-2, the V gene TRBV28; 9 nucleotides align to TRBD1. In germline, CDR1 is MDHEN, CDR2 SYDVKM. This CDR3 contains 20 residues. The V gene end was trimmed by 4 bases and the J gene end by 0 bases; junction bases not matched to a gene: 15. CDR3 nucleotides: TGTGCCAGCAGTTCTCAGGACAGGGGTGGCCCGACTACGAACACCGGGGAGCTGTTTTTT. It codes for CASSSQDRGGPTTNTGELFF. The whole variable domain, remainder taken from reference TRBV28 and TRBJ2-2, is DVKVTQSSRYLVKRTGEKVFLECVQDMDHENMFWYRQDPGLGLRLIYFSYDVKMKEKGDIPEGYSVSREKKERFSLILESASTNQTSMYLCASSSQDRGGPTTNTGELFFGEGSRLTVL.

The chain is built from TRBV19 and TRBJ2-4; 7 bases fit TRBD2. This CDR3 has 14 amino acids. Germline-derived CDR1 and CDR2 are LNHDA and SQIVND (reference sequence). J lost 3 bases, V lost 3 bases, and 2 bases had no gene match. The CDR3 sequence: CASSMWGGKNIQYF. CDR3 DNA sequence: TGTGCCAGTAGTATGTGGGGGGGCAAAAACATTCAGTACTTC.

The chain couples TRBV5-4 to TRBJ2-1, with D possibly being TRBD1 (6 bases). Germline V gene sequence: CDR1 SGHNT, CDR2 YYREEE (reference sequence). Trimming took 4 bases from V and 5 from J, leaving 7 bases between them. This CDR3 has 12 amino acids. The CDR3 DNA follows: TGTGCCAGCAGCAGGACAGACAATGAGCAGTTCTTC. Protein: CASSRTDNEQFF. Using reference TRBV5-4 and TRBJ2-1 for the parts outside the CDR3, the full variable domain is ETGVTQSPTHLIKTRGQQVTLRCSSQSGHNTVSWYQQALGQGPQFIFQYYREEENGRGNFPPRFSGLQFPNYSSELNVNALELDDSALYLCASSRTDNEQFFGPGTRLTVL.

Here the CDR3 DNA reads TGCGCCAGCAGTGAGTCTATGGGACAGGGACGGTCCTACGAGCAGTACTTC. Its translation: CASSESMGQGRSYEQYF. This chain joins TRBV10-1 and TRBJ2-7; TRBD1 matches 9 bases. Germline CDR1 reads WNHNN; CDR2 reads SYGVQD (reference sequence). The CDR3 is made up of 17 amino acids. The V and J ends lost 0 bases and 1 base, in that order; junction bases with no gene match: 7.

J is TRBJ2-2 and V is TRBV7-9; TRBD1 aligns across 7 bases. The CDR3 runs to 15 residues. The junction had 1 base not matched to a gene; V was cut back by 2 bases and J by 1 base. Germline CDR1 reads SEHNR; CDR2 reads FQNEAQ (reference sequence). Here the CDR3 reads CASSLRQGNTGELFF. CDR3 in DNA: TGTGCCAGCAGCTTACGACAGGGGAACACCGGGGAGCTGTTTTTT.

In its sample, this clone was seen once. The J gene is TRBJ2-7, the V gene TRBV2; no definite D call. The CDR3 length is 15 residues. V was pared by 7 bases and J by 2 bases, with 18 bases between. Germline V gives CDR1 SNHLY, CDR2 FYNNEI. CDR3 in amino acids: CASMQSGVAPYEQYF. CDR3 nucleotides: TGTGCCAGCATGCAAAGTGGCGTCGCTCCCTACGAGCAGTACTTC.

The chain carries TRBV5-1 and TRBJ1-1, with D perhaps TRBD1 (6 bases). V lost 7 bases and J lost 1, with 14 bases in between. CDR3 length: 14 residues. Germline V lookup: CDR1 SGHRS, CDR2 YFSETQ. The CDR3 loop is CASYSQGPNTEAFF. In DNA, the CDR3 is TGCGCCAGCTATTCACAGGGCCCGAACACTGAAGCTTTCTTT.

This clone was recorded only once. CDR3 bases: TGTGCCAGCAGCTGGGGACAGGGGAATGGCTACACCTTC. This codes for CASSWGQGNGYTF. This chain links TRBV6-5 with TRBJ1-2, with 10 bases that match TRBD1. Trimming took 6 bases from V and 6 from J; bases not matched to a gene: 4. The CDR3 consists of 13 residues. Looked up from germline, CDR1 is MNHEY and CDR2 is SVGAGI.

The chain is built from TRBV5-4 and TRBJ1-4; D gene ambiguous. CDR3 size: 15 residues. The V gene's germline CDR1 is SGHNT and CDR2 YYREEE (reference sequence). V lost 3 bases and J lost 4, with 13 bases in between. The CDR3 DNA is TGTGCCAGCAGCTCCCGTCGTGGGAGTAATGAAAAACTGTTTTTT. Protein product: CASSSRRGSNEKLFF. Using reference TRBV5-4 and TRBJ1-4 for the parts outside the CDR3, the full variable domain is ETGVTQSPTHLIKTRGQQVTLRCSSQSGHNTVSWYQQALGQGPQFIFQYYREEENGRGNFPPRFSGLQFPNYSSELNVNALELDDSALYLCASSSRRGSNEKLFFGSGTQLSVL.

This clone was counted once. The chain employs TRBV28 and TRBJ1-2; 7 bases agree with TRBD1. CDR1 is MDHEN and CDR2 is SYDVKM in the germline V gene. Trimming removed 1 base from V and 0 bases from J; junction bases left unmatched: 5. The length of the CDR3 is 16 residues. CDR3 region: CASSLYRQGANYGYTF. CDR3 DNA: TGTGCCAGCAGTTTATACAGACAGGGAGCTAACTATGGCTACACCTTC.

The rearrangement links TRBV7-9 to TRBJ2-7; the D gene is possibly TRBD1 (6 bases). Trimming took 6 bases from V and 4 from J, leaving 10 bases between them. The germline CDR1 and CDR2 sequences are SEHNR and FQNEAQ (reference sequence). The CDR3 sequence is 12 residues long. The CDR3 sequence: CASRATGYEQYF. The CDR3 coding sequence is TGTGCCAGCAGAGCTACAGGGTACGAGCAGTACTTC. The complete variable domain, with remaining parts taken from reference TRBV7-9 and TRBJ2-7, reads DTGVSQNPRHKITKRGQNVTFRCDPISEHNRLYWYRQTLGQGPEFLTYFQNEAQLEKSRLLSDRFSAERPKGSFSTLEIQRTEQGDSAMYLCASRATGYEQYFGPGTRLTVT.

The gene calls are TRBV19 and TRBJ2-1, with D perhaps matching TRBD2 (8 bases). V was shortened by 0 bases and J by 4 bases, with 22 bases between the two germline ends. The CDR3 length is 19 residues. Germline V lookup: CDR1 LNHDA, CDR2 SQIVND (reference sequence). CDR3 loop: CASSIDNRGSGGLYNEQFF. CDR3 sequence (DNA): TGTGCCAGTAGTATAGATAACAGGGGAAGCGGGGGCCTTTACAATGAGCAGTTCTTC.

This rearrangement joins TRBV7-9 to TRBJ2-7; 11 nucleotides agree with TRBD2. The V segment lost 6 bases and the J segment 1 base; nucleotides outside the gene matches: 11. This CDR3 has 17 residues. Looked up from germline, CDR1 is SEHNR and CDR2 is FQNEAQ (reference sequence). CDR3 DNA: TGTGCCAGCAGATCGACTAGCGGGGAGCGACCTTCCTACGAGCAGTACTTC. Protein product: CASRSTSGERPSYEQYF.